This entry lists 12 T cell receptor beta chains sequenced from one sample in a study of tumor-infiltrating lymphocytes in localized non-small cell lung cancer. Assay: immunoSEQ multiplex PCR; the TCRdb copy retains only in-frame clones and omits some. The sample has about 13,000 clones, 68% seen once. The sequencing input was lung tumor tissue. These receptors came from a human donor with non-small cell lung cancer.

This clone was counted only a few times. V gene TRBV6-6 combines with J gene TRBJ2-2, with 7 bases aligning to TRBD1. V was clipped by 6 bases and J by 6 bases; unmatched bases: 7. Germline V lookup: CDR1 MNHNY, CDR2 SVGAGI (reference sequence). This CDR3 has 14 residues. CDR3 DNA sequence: TGTGCCAGCAGACCAGGGGGAAACCCCGGGGAGCTGTTTTTT. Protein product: CASRPGGNPGELFF.

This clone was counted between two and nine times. CDR3 amino acids: CASSSRTGFYEQYF. The CDR3 DNA is TGTGCCAGCAGCTCCAGGACAGGGTTCTACGAGCAGTACTTC. The gene calls are TRBV7-2 and TRBJ2-7, with TRBD1 identical over 8 bases. Germline lookup yields CDR1 SGHTA and CDR2 FQGNSA. The V segment lost 4 bases and the J segment 3 bases; nucleotides outside the gene matches: 5. The CDR3 runs 14 residues.

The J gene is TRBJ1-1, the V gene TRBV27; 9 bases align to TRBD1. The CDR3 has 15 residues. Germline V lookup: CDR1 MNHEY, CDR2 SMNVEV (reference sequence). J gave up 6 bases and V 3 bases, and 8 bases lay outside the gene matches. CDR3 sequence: CASSFRTGERAEAFF. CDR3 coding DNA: TGTGCCAGCAGTTTCCGGACAGGGGAAAGAGCTGAAGCTTTCTTT.

The CDR3 loop reads CASSYDYNEQFF. Here the CDR3 DNA reads TGTGCCAGCAGTTACGACTACAATGAGCAGTTCTTC. This chain joins TRBV6-6 and TRBJ2-1; D not resolved. This CDR3 comprises 12 residues. Germline CDR1 is MNHNY and CDR2 is SVGAGI (reference sequence). The V and J ends lost 2 bases and 3 bases respectively, with 2 bases between them.

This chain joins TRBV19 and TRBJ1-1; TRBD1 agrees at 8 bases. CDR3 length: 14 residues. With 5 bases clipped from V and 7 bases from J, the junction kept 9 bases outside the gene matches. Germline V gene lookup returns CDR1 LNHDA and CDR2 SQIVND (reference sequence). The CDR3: CASSVQGARVEAFF. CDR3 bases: TGTGCCAGTAGTGTCCAGGGGGCTAGAGTTGAAGCTTTCTTT.

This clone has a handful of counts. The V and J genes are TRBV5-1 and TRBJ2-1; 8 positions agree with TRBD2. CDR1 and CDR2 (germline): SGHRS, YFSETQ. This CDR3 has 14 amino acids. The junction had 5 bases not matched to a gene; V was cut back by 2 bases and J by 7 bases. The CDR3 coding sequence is TGCGCCAGCAGCTTCGGGGGGGGCACGAATGAGCAGTTCTTC. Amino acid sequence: CASSFGGGTNEQFF.

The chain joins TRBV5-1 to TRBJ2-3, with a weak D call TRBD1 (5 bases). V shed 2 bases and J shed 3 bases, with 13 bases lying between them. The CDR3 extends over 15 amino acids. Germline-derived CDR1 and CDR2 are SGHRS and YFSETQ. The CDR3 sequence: CASSLGVLQTDTQYF. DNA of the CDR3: TGCGCCAGCAGCTTAGGGGTGTTGCAGACAGATACGCAGTATTTT.

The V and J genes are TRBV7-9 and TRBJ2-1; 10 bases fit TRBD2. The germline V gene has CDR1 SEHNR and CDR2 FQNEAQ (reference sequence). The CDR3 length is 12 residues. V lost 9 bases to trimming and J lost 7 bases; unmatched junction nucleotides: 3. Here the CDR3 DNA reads TGTGCCAGTCTAGCGGGAGTAAATGAGCAGTTCTTC. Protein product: CASLAGVNEQFF. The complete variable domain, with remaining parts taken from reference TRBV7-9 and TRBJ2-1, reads DTGVSQNPRHKITKRGQNVTFRCDPISEHNRLYWYRQTLGQGPEFLTYFQNEAQLEKSRLLSDRFSAERPKGSFSTLEIQRTEQGDSAMYLCASLAGVNEQFFGPGTRLTVL.

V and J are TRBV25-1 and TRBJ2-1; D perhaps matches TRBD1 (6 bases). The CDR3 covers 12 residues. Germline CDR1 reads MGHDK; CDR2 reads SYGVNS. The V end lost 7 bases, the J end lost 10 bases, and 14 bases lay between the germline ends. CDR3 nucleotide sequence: TGTGCCAGCACCCTAGGGGGTAACGAGCAGTTCTTC. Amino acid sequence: CASTLGGNEQFF.

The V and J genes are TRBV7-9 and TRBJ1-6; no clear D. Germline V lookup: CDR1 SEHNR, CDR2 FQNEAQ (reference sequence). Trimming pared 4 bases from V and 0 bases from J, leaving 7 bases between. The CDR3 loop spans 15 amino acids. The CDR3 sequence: CASSSLGSYNSPLHF. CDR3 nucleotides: TGTGCCAGCAGCTCCCTCGGCTCCTATAATTCACCCCTCCACTTT.

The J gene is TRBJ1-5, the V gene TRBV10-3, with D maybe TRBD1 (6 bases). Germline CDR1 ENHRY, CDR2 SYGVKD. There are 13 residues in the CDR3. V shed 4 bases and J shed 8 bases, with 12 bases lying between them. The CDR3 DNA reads TGTGCCATCAGTGGGGAGGGGGGGAAGCCCCAGCATTTT. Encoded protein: CAISGEGGKPQHF.

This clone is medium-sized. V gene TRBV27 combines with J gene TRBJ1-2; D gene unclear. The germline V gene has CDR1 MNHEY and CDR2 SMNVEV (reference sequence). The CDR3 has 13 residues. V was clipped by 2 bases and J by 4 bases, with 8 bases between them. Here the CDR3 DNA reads TGTGCCAGCAGTTTAAGCCACGTCTATGGCTACACCTTC. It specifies CASSLSHVYGYTF.